This TCR beta chain comes out of a study of blood T cell repertoires in COVID-19. Turning to the study itself: Sample material is recorded as cDNA or gDNA derived from T cells, B-cell-depleted T cells, or PBMCs.

Original processing notes: Counts of nucleated cells, estimated from reference gene primer amplification, were obtained. Method: immunoSEQ multiplex PCR; TCRdb's copy keeps in-frame clones and lacks some. Clone size and V and J calls were adopted from that table, with D and trimming inferred from the DNA. The table records about 68,000 clones, 80% to 90% of them present only once. In germline, CDR1 is KGHSH, CDR2 LQKENI. The CDR3 is made up of 14 amino acids, end residues included. This clone occurred a few times. The CDR3 ends on some other residue instead of the conserved phenylalanine or tryptophan, so this is likely a read error. It is unclear where the CDR3 begins or ends on the DNA, so no DNA is shown, and the CDR3 is as TCRdb lists it.

This chain links TRBV18 with TRBJ2-7; the listed D gene, TRBD1, was not tested against the DNA. This receptor was identified in a woman aged 55-70 years with acute or convalescent COVID-19. Sequenced: peripheral blood. The CDR3 is CASSTTIGTGPPFL.